The T cell receptor (beta chain) under discussion was sequenced for a study of blood T cell repertoires in COVID-19. Study-wide background: The study drew acute and convalescent COVID-19 samples from the United States, Italy and Spain.

CDR3 length: 18 residues. The ends lost 6 bases at V and 5 bases at J; junction bases unmatched: 17. Germline CDR1 reads MNHGY; CDR2 reads SVAAGI. Original data processing: Reference gene primer amplification in the assay estimated nucleated cell counts. Sequencing was performed with immunoSEQ multiplex PCR; in TCRdb, only in-frame clones are kept and a portion is missing. The V and J calls and clone size come from that table; D and trimming were worked out from the DNA. This table has more than 110,000 clones, roughly 80% appearing once. Sequenced material: peripheral blood. The sequence was obtained from a woman between 45 and 65 years old with active or convalescent COVID-19. This chain links TRBV6-9 with TRBJ1-4, with 8 positions matching TRBD1. CDR3 DNA sequence: TGTGCCAGCAGGGTCCTCTTAGTGATCTACAGGGGGAATGAAAAACTGTTTTTT. Its translation: CASRVLLVIYRGNEKLFF.